Listed here is a single T cell receptor (beta chain). The data were taken from a study of cytomegalovirus exposure and HLA in healthy donors. Repertoires were generated with immunoSEQ multiplex PCR, while TCRdb's copy carries only in-frame clones and drops some. The sample lists around 62,000 clones, 80% to 90% occurring once. Sample: PBMCs. This receptor was taken from a woman in her late teens or twenties in good health and CMV-seronegative.

DNA for the CDR3: TGTGCCAGCAGCCCGGGACAGGTCATAAGTAATGAAAAACTGTTTTTT. It translates to CASSPGQVISNEKLFF. The chain employs TRBV25-1 and TRBJ1-4; 8 bases are shared with TRBD1. The CDR3 is 16 residues long. CDR1 is MGHDK and CDR2 is SYGVNS in the germline V gene. V gave up 6 bases and J gave up 4 bases; unmatched junction bases: 10.